This section outlines one T cell receptor beta chain sequence together with its context. Produced via immunoSEQ multiplex PCR; TCRdb's table is partial and in-frame only. The repertoire holds approximately 79,000 clones, 75% to 90% seen once, with about 0.52% in the top ten. It was autoimmune disease history or systemic immunosuppression that excluded patients. The data derive from a study of OX40 agonist ivuxolimab in advanced cancers. Background on the study: Participants could have had prior anti-PD-1, anti-PD-L1 or anti-CTLA-4 therapy, and around 43% had some.

V lost 0 bases to trimming and J lost 2 bases; unmatched junction nucleotides: 9. The CDR3 is made up of 18 amino acids. Germline V gives CDR1 MGHRA, CDR2 YSYEKL. The input for sequencing was CD4+ or CD8+ T cells sorted from blood, taken in a trial of the OX40 agonist ivuxolimab. The chain joins TRBV4-1 to TRBJ1-5, with 8 positions matching TRBD1. The TCR was taken from an adult with an advanced solid tumor such as melanoma, head and neck, liver or kidney cancer. This chain's CDR3 is CASSQDARGRLGNQPQHF. The DNA for the CDR3 is TGCGCCAGCAGCCAAGATGCCAGGGGGCGACTGGGCAATCAGCCCCAGCATTTT.